The 31 T cell receptor beta chains below come from one sample, sequenced in a study of T cells in Graves' hyperthyroidism and ophthalmopathy. Amplified TCR beta CDR3 regions came from RNA transcripts. During a first-round RT-PCR of the TCR CDR3, the HTBI primer set was used. TCRdb itself ran the multiplex PCR reads through MiXCR, one entry per CDR3 protein. The sample lists about 560,000 distinct CDR3 sequences, approximately 15% occurring once. Sequenced sample: blood. The receptors were sampled from a woman under 30 with Graves' hyperthyroidism.

With regard to this clonotype: A much larger clone lies a single base off, so this may be a read error. CDR3 in DNA: TGTGCCGGCAGTTTCACGGGAGTAACAGATACGCAGTATTTT. Translating it yields CAGSFTGVTDTQYF. The chain recombines TRBV28 with TRBJ2-3; TRBD2 is a possible D gene (6 bases). The germline gives CDR1 MDHEN, CDR2 SYDVKM. This CDR3 has 14 residues. The complete variable domain, with remaining parts taken from reference TRBV28 and TRBJ2-3, reads DVKVTQSSRYLVKRTGEKVFLECVQDMDHENMFWYRQDPGLGLRLIYFSYDVKMKEKGDIPEGYSVSREKKERFSLILESASTNQTSMYLCAGSFTGVTDTQYFGPGTRLTVL.

Many counts were recorded for this clonotype. This chain uses TRBV12-3 or TRBV12-4 with TRBJ2-7, with D unclear. Trimming removed 4 bases from V and 3 bases from J, with 13 bases in between. The CDR3 is 14 amino acids. DNA for the CDR3: TGTGCCAGCAGTTCACCCGCCGTGCGCTACGAGCAGTACTTC. It translates to CASSSPAVRYEQYF.

There are many counts of this clonotype. The chain joins TRBV20-1 to TRBJ1-1; D is unresolved. Trimming left V 3 bases short and J 7 bases short, with 12 bases between. Germline CDR1 DFQATT, CDR2 SNEGSKA (reference sequence). CDR3 size: 12 residues. The CDR3 protein is CSARLGRSEAFF. In nucleotides, the CDR3 is TGCAGTGCTAGGTTGGGCCGGAGTGAAGCTTTCTTT.

This clonotype was counted ten times or more. At one end, the junction sequence differs from germline, possibly due to a read error. This sequence joins TRBV6-5 and TRBJ2-5, with 10 bases matching TRBD2. Germline V gene data show CDR1 as MNHEY and CDR2 as SVGAGI. This CDR3 comprises 15 residues. The CDR3: CANSFTSGKQETQYF. The CDR3, as DNA: TGTGCCAACAGTTTTACTAGCGGGAAACAAGAGACCCAGTACTTC.

This clonotype was counted ten times or more. The genes are TRBV2 and TRBJ2-5; D is possibly TRBD2 (5 bases). Per germline, CDR1 SNHLY and CDR2 FYNNEI. CDR3 length: 13 residues. Trimming pared 6 bases from V and 1 base from J, leaving 9 bases between. The CDR3 loop is CASSRGSQETQYF. The CDR3 DNA reads as TGTGCCAGCAGCCGGGGATCCCAAGAGACCCAGTACTTC. The entire variable domain, with the rest obtained from reference TRBV2 and TRBJ2-5, is as follows: EPEVTQTPSHQVTQMGQEVILRCVPISNHLYFYWYRQILGQKVEFLVSFYNNEISEKSEIFDDQFSVERPDGSNFTLKIRSTKLEDSAMYFCASSRGSQETQYFGPGTRLLVL.

The J gene is TRBJ2-7, the V gene TRBV28; possibly TRBD2 for D (5 bases). Trimming removed 5 bases at V and 3 bases at J, with 17 bases between. Germline-derived CDR1 and CDR2 are MDHEN and SYDVKM. The CDR3 contains 15 residues. This chain's CDR3 is CASSPSAGIFYEQYF. The CDR3 DNA follows: TGTGCCAGCAGTCCAAGCGCCGGGATTTTCTACGAGCAGTACTTC.

This clonotype came up a few times. CDR3 in DNA: TGTGCCACCAGCGCGAGCGGGACTCTCGACGAGCAGTACTTC. Amino acid sequence: CATSASGTLDEQYF. The chain carries TRBV15 and TRBJ2-7; 7 bases fit TRBD2. V shed 5 bases, J shed 5 bases, and the junction held 9 bases outside the gene matches. From germline, CDR1 is LNHNV and CDR2 YYDKDF (reference sequence). The CDR3 spans 14 residues.

This clonotype was picked up many times. V gene TRBV19 combines with J gene TRBJ2-5; D may be TRBD2 (5 bases). The CDR3 totals 13 residues. Germline CDR1 and CDR2: LNHDA and SQIVND (reference sequence). V lost 5 bases to trimming and J lost 5 bases, with 12 bases between them. CDR3 loop: CASSPGSVETQYF. The CDR3, as DNA: TGTGCCAGTAGTCCTGGGAGTGTGGAGACCCAGTACTTC.

A remark on this clonotype: At one end, the junction sequence differs from germline, possibly due to a read error. The V gene is TRBV2, the J gene TRBJ2-1, with TRBD2 matching 7 bases. The CDR3 covers 16 residues. CDR1 and CDR2 (germline): SNHLY, FYNNEI. The CDR3 DNA reads as TGTGCCAGCAGGGAAAGGACTGGCGGGAGAACGGATGAGCAGTCCTTC. Its translation is CASRERTGGRTDEQSF.

In its sample, this clonotype was seen many times. V gene TRBV6-2 or TRBV6-3 combines with J gene TRBJ2-5; 7 nucleotides align to TRBD1. V shed 0 bases and J 6 bases; nucleotides not matched to a gene: 10. CDR3 length equals 16 residues. Germline-derived CDR1 and CDR2 are MNHEY and SVGEGT. CDR3 bases: TGTGCCAGCAGTTACTCATCAGACAGGGCTCAACAGACCCAGTACTTC. It yields the protein CASSYSSDRAQQTQYF.

This clonotype was picked up many times. V gene TRBV7-8 combines with J gene TRBJ2-3; TRBD2 matches at 9 bases. Germline CDR1 SGHVS, CDR2 FQNEAQ. This CDR3 is built from 17 residues. V trimming: 2 bases; J trimming: 5 bases; junction bases outside the gene matches: 11. The CDR3 DNA sequence: TGTGCCAGCAGCTTAAGGGGTCTAGCGGGGTCACGAGATACGCAGTATTTT. Amino acids: CASSLRGLAGSRDTQYF.

This clonotype has a count of ten or more. J is TRBJ2-7 and V is TRBV12-3 or TRBV12-4; 9 bases line up with TRBD2. The CDR3 is 15 residues long. Unmatched junction bases numbered 8, after V lost 5 bases and J lost 3 bases. The CDR3 reads CASSQWTSAHYEQYF. The CDR3 DNA is TGTGCCAGCAGTCAATGGACTAGCGCTCACTACGAGCAGTACTTC.

The V and J genes are TRBV20-1 and TRBJ2-1, with 12 bases aligning to TRBD2. The J call is uncertain, as TRBJ2-7 better fits the DNA end. The CDR3 is 16 residues long. Germline V gene sequence: CDR1 DFQATT, CDR2 SNEGSKA (reference sequence). For the CDR3, the DNA is TGCAGTGCTAGCCGGTTTGCTAGCGGGAGGGCCAATGAGCAGTACTTC. This sequence encodes CSASRFASGRANEQYF.

This clonotype came up many times. This sequence joins TRBV28 and TRBJ2-3; weak D call: TRBD1 (5 bases). Per germline, CDR1 MDHEN and CDR2 SYDVKM. The CDR3 contains 14 residues. The germline V and J ends were trimmed by 8 bases and 4 bases, with 16 bases remaining between them. The CDR3 protein is CASFEQALPDTQYF. CDR3 DNA: TGTGCCAGCTTCGAACAGGCTTTACCAGATACGCAGTATTTT.

This clonotype was seen more than once but under ten times. This chain uses TRBV24-1 with TRBJ2-7; 7 nucleotides line up with TRBD1. Germline-derived CDR1 and CDR2 are KGHDR and SFDVKD. CDR3 size: 14 residues. Germline trimming cut 3 bases from V and 5 bases from J; bases unmatched to any gene: 6. This chain's CDR3 is CATSDGVGGNEQYF. CDR3 sequence (DNA): TGTGCCACCAGTGATGGCGTAGGGGGCAACGAGCAGTACTTC.

This clonotype came up a few times. The J gene is TRBJ1-4, the V gene TRBV6-5; D uncertain. The germline V and J ends were trimmed by 2 bases and 1 base, with 5 bases remaining between them. CDR3 length: 14 residues. The germline gives CDR1 MNHEY, CDR2 SVGAGI. The DNA of the CDR3 is TGTGCCAGCAGTTACGCGTTAACTAATGAAAAACTGTTTTTT. Translation: CASSYALTNEKLFF.

The rearrangement links TRBV10-3 to TRBJ2-3, with a tentative D call TRBD2 (6 bases). Germline lookup yields CDR1 ENHRY and CDR2 SYGVKD. CDR3 length equals 15 residues. V lost 4 bases, J lost 2 bases, and 13 bases lay in between. CDR3: CAISVDGTPTDTQYF. CDR3 sequence (DNA): TGTGCCATCAGTGTCGACGGGACTCCCACAGATACGCAGTATTTT.

The sample holds many counts of this clonotype. One end of the junction does not line up with germline, which may come from a read error. V and J are TRBV10-3 and TRBJ1-1; TRBD1 matches 9 bases. The germline gives CDR1 ENHRY, CDR2 SYGVKD. The CDR3 consists of 15 residues. In DNA, the CDR3 is TGTGCCATTCGGAGACCCGGGACAGGGAACACTGGAGCTTTCTTT. It translates to CAIRRPGTGNTGAFF.

The chain joins TRBV10-2 to TRBJ2-5; no reliable D call. Deletions cut 3 bases from V and 5 bases from J, with 10 bases between. The CDR3 consists of 13 residues. CDR1 and CDR2 (germline): WSHSY, SAAADI. The CDR3 bases are TGCGCCAGCAGTGACCATCAGGTGGAGACCCAGTACTTC. Protein: CASSDHQVETQYF.

This clonotype appeared once. A read error may be the cause here, since a much bigger clone is one base away. The chain carries TRBV11-3 and TRBJ1-1; no clear D gene. Per the germline V gene, CDR1 is SGHNT and CDR2 is YENEEA. The CDR3 totals 14 residues. The CDR3 sequence is CAGSFWKGVTEAFF. The CDR3 DNA follows: TGTGCCGGCAGCTTTTGGAAGGGCGTGACTGAAGCTTTCTTT. Full variable domain (outside the CDR3, taken from reference TRBV11-3 and TRBJ1-1): EAGVVQSPRYKIIEKKQPVAFWCNPISGHNTLYWYLQNLGQGPELLIRYENEEAVDDSQLPKDRFSAERLKGVDSTLKIQPAELGDSAVYLCAGSFWKGVTEAFFGQGTRLTVV.

There are a few counts of this clonotype. This chain uses TRBV4-2 with TRBJ1-4; weak D call: TRBD1 (5 bases). This CDR3 is built from 13 residues. Trimming removed 4 bases from V and 6 bases from J, with 9 bases in between. The germline V gene has CDR1 LGHNA and CDR2 YNFKEQ. The CDR3, as DNA: TGTGCCAGCAGCCGGGGCGGAGATGAAAAACTGTTTTTT. It specifies CASSRGGDEKLFF.

This chain uses TRBV19 with TRBJ2-1; D is unclear. CDR3 length: 14 residues. Looked up from germline, CDR1 is LNHDA and CDR2 is SQIVND (reference sequence). Deletions cut 3 bases from V and 7 bases from J, with 13 bases between. The CDR3 DNA reads TGTGCCAGTAGTATCCTGTCACTTGGAAATGAGCAGTTCTTC. This gives the protein CASSILSLGNEQFF.

This clonotype was found a few times. V and J are TRBV20-1 and TRBJ2-7; 11 positions match TRBD2. The CDR3 consists of 16 residues. With V trimmed by 7 bases and J by 7 bases, 18 bases remained unmatched. The V gene's germline CDR1 is DFQATT and CDR2 SNEGSKA (reference sequence). CDR3 sequence reads: CSVPMLNSGGAEEQYF. CDR3 nucleotide sequence: TGCAGTGTACCAATGTTGAATAGCGGGGGGGCGGAGGAGCAGTACTTC.

The chain joins TRBV29-1 to TRBJ2-4, with D possibly matching TRBD2 (7 bases). Germline V gene data show CDR1 as SQVTM and CDR2 as ANQGSEA. Trimming cost V 0 bases and J 8 bases, with 14 bases left between them. The CDR3 extends over 14 amino acids. CDR3: CSVEDVEGGDIQYF. The CDR3 DNA reads as TGCAGCGTTGAAGATGTAGAGGGGGGGGACATTCAGTACTTC.

This clonotype occurred a few times. This chain connects TRBV19 to TRBJ1-1; unclear D gene. The germline V gene has CDR1 LNHDA and CDR2 SQIVND (reference sequence). The germline V and J ends were trimmed by 7 bases and 1 base, with 16 bases remaining between them. This CDR3 is 15 amino acids long. The CDR3, as DNA: TGTGCCAGTAACGACATCGATCGGACGAACACTGAAGCTTTCTTT. Its translation: CASNDIDRTNTEAFF.

This clonotype turned up a few times. The chain uses TRBV9 and TRBJ2-5; a weak D match, TRBD1 (5 bases). The germline V gene has CDR1 SGDLS and CDR2 YYNGEE. The CDR3 sequence is 18 residues long. V dropped 0 bases and J dropped 2 bases, with 20 bases sitting between them. The DNA of the CDR3 is TGTGCCAGCAGCGTAGCGACTCCATCCACTCAGGGACAAGAGACCCAGTACTTC. This sequence encodes CASSVATPSTQGQETQYF.

This clonotype was observed many times. The DNA for the CDR3 is TGTGCCAGCAAATTAGGGACAGTCCAAGAGACCCAGTACTTC. Amino acids: CASKLGTVQETQYF. The V gene is TRBV12-3 or TRBV12-4, the J gene TRBJ2-5, with 7 nucleotides matching TRBD1. The trim removed 7 bases at V and 1 base at J, leaving 6 bases unmatched. The CDR3 is 14 amino acids.

The chain joins TRBV7-9 to TRBJ1-6, with TRBD1 matching 7 bases. CDR1 is SEHNR and CDR2 is FQNEAQ in the germline V gene (reference sequence). This CDR3 contains 13 residues. V was pared by 4 bases and J by 10 bases, with 4 bases of the junction left unmatched. The chain's CDR3 is CASSSTGVSPLHF. The CDR3 region has the DNA TGTGCCAGCAGCTCAACAGGGGTATCACCCCTCCACTTT.

This clonotype was observed at least ten times. J is TRBJ2-2 and V is TRBV5-5; TRBD1 matches at 9 bases. In germline, CDR1 is SGHKS, CDR2 YYEKEE (reference sequence). The CDR3 extends over 15 amino acids. Trimming took 4 bases from V and 9 from J; bases not matched to a gene: 10. CDR3 sequence (DNA): TGTGCCAGCAGCGTCGGGACAGGGTTCCCGTGGGAGCTGTTTTTT. This encodes CASSVGTGFPWELFF.

The DNA of the CDR3 is TGTGCCAGCAGCCCTACTGGGACCCAGCCCCAGCATTTT. Encoded protein: CASSPTGTQPQHF. The chain combines TRBV7-2 with TRBJ1-5, with TRBD1 as a possible D gene (5 bases). The CDR3 extends over 13 amino acids. Trimming pared 5 bases from V and 7 bases from J, leaving 12 bases between. Germline CDR1 is SGHTA and CDR2 is FQGNSA.

This clonotype was seen a handful of times. Germline is not matched at one junction end, which may reflect a read error. The rearrangement joins TRBV4-2 to TRBJ1-1; 10 bases agree with TRBD1. CDR3 length: 15 residues. Germline V lookup: CDR1 LGHNA, CDR2 YNFKEQ. This CDR3 reads CVSSQVDGTGEQAFF. DNA of the CDR3: TGTGTCAGCAGTCAAGTAGATGGGACAGGGGAGCAGGCTTTCTTT.